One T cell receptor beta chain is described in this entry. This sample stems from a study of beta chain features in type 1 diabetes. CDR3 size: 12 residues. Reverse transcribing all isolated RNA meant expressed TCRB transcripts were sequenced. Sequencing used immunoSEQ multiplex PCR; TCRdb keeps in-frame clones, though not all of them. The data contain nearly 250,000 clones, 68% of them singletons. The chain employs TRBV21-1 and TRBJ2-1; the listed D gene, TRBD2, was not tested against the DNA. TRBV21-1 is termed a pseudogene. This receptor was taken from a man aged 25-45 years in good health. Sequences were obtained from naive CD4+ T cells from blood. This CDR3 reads CASSNCDNEQFF. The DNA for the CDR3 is TGTGCCAGCAGCAACTGTGACAATGAGCAGTTCTTC.